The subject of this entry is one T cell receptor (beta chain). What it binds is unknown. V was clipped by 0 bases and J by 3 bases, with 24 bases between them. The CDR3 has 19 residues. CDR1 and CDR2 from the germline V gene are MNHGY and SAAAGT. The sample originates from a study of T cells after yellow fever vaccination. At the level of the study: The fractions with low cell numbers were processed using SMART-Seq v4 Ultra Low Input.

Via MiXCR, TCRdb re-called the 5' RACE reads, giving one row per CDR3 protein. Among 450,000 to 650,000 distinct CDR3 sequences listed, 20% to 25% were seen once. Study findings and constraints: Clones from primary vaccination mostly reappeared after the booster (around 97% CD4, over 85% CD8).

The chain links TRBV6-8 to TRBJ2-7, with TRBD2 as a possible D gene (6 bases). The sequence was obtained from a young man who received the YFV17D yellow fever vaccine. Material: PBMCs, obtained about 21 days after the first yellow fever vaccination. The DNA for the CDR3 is TGTGCCAGCAGTTACTCCGCGCGACCGGGCGGGGAAGCTAGCTACGAGCAGTACTTC. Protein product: CASSYSARPGGEASYEQYF.